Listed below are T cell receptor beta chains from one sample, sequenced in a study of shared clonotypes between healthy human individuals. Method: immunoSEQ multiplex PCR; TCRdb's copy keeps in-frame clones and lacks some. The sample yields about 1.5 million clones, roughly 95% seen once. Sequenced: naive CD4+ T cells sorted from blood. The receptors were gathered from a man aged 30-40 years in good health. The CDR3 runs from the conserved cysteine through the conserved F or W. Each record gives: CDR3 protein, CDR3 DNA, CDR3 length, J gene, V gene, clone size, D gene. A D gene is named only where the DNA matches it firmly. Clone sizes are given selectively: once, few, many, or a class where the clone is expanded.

CDR3aa: CASSVKDRAGNTIYF; CDR3nt: TGTGCCAGCAGCGTGAAGGACAGGGCCGGAAACACCATATATTTT; len: 15; j_gene: TRBJ1-3; v_gene: TRBV9; abundance: .; d_gene: TRBD1
CDR3aa: CASSMGTGLNEQFF; CDR3nt: TGTGCCAGTAGTATGGGGACAGGTCTCAATGAGCAGTTCTTC; len: 14; j_gene: TRBJ2-1; v_gene: TRBV19; abundance: .; d_gene: TRBD1
CDR3aa: CASSQVTAGPYNEQFF; CDR3nt: TGTGCCAGCAGCCAAGTCACCGCCGGGCCCTACAATGAGCAGTTCTTC; len: 16; j_gene: TRBJ2-1; v_gene: TRBV14; abundance: .; d_gene: .
CDR3aa: CASSESKGIAGGTYEQYF; CDR3nt: TGCGCCAGCAGTGAGTCGAAGGGGATAGCGGGAGGCACCTACGAGCAGTACTTC; len: 18; j_gene: TRBJ2-7; v_gene: TRBV10-1; abundance: .; d_gene: TRBD2
CDR3aa: CASGLDDQKNEQFF; CDR3nt: TGTGCTAGTGGTTTGGACGATCAAAAAAATGAGCAGTTCTTC; len: 14; j_gene: TRBJ2-1; v_gene: TRBV12-5; abundance: .; d_gene: .
CDR3aa: CASSLDRGALRETQYF; CDR3nt: TGTGCCAGCAGCTTAGATCGGGGGGCGCTGAGAGAGACCCAGTACTTC; len: 16; j_gene: TRBJ2-5; v_gene: TRBV11-2; abundance: .; d_gene: .
CDR3aa: CASTGQGMNQPQHF; CDR3nt: TGTGCCAGCACGGGGCAGGGTATGAATCAGCCCCAGCATTTT; len: 14; j_gene: TRBJ1-5; v_gene: TRBV6-6; abundance: few; d_gene: .
CDR3aa: CASSLESNEQFF; CDR3nt: TGTGCCAGCAGCTTAGAAAGCAATGAGCAGTTCTTC; len: 12; j_gene: TRBJ2-1; v_gene: TRBV7-6; abundance: .; d_gene: .
CDR3aa: CASSRVDGAYEQYF; CDR3nt: TGTGCCAGCAGCCGCGTAGACGGCGCCTACGAGCAGTACTTC; len: 14; j_gene: TRBJ2-7; v_gene: TRBV7-2; abundance: .; d_gene: .
CDR3aa: CASSSGGGSPGYGYTF; CDR3nt: TGTGCCAGCAGCTCCGGCGGGGGTTCTCCCGGCTATGGCTACACCTTC; len: 16; j_gene: TRBJ1-2; v_gene: TRBV7-2; abundance: once; d_gene: .